Below, 17 T cell receptor beta chains from the same sample are listed, as sequenced in a study of T cell changes during pregnancy in multiple sclerosis. Using immunoSEQ multiplex PCR, the repertoire was profiled, and TCRdb retains in-frame clones only, with some absent. The sample carries around 50,000 clones, roughly nine tenths recorded once. Sequences were derived from CD8+ T cells from peripheral blood mononuclear cells, sampled in the second trimester of pregnancy. The receptors here all came from a female donor with multiple sclerosis, enrolled in a pregnancy study.

The chain links TRBV5-5 to TRBJ1-1; TRBD1 might be the D (6 bases). The CDR3 consists of 15 residues. Germline V gene data show CDR1 as SGHKS and CDR2 as YYEKEE (reference sequence). V was cut by 0 bases and J by 2 bases, with 11 bases left in between. CDR3 bases: TGTGCCAGCAGCTTGGTGGGACAAATAAACACTGAAGCTTTCTTT. As protein: CASSLVGQINTEAFF.

The rearrangement links TRBV9 to TRBJ2-7; no firm D call. This CDR3 region has 14 residues. Trimming took off 0 bases at V and 3 bases at J, with 10 bases between the two ends. The germline V gene encodes CDR1 SGDLS and CDR2 YYNGEE. The CDR3 loop reads CASSVGFLGYEQYF. The CDR3 DNA reads TGTGCCAGCAGCGTAGGGTTCCTAGGCTACGAGCAGTACTTC.

The J gene is TRBJ2-5, the V gene TRBV29-1; 9 positions match TRBD2. The CDR3 contains 14 residues. CDR1 and CDR2 from the germline V gene are SQVTM and ANQGSEA. V trimming: 5 bases; J trimming: 2 bases; junction bases outside the gene matches: 6. The CDR3: CSVTPTSGQETQYF. The CDR3 DNA is TGCAGCGTTACCCCGACTAGCGGACAAGAGACCCAGTACTTC.

This chain links TRBV7-8 with TRBJ2-5, with a tentative D call TRBD2 (5 bases). There are 13 residues in the CDR3. V lost 6 bases, J lost 3 bases, and 11 bases lay in between. CDR1 SGHVS and CDR2 FQNEAQ come from the germline V gene. CDR3 amino acids: CASRLGLEETQYF. CDR3 nucleotides: TGTGCCAGCAGACTAGGATTGGAAGAGACCCAGTACTTC.

The J gene is TRBJ2-1, the V gene TRBV7-6; TRBD2 is a possible D gene (6 bases). Trimming removed 1 base at V and 5 bases at J, with 9 bases between. CDR3 size: 14 residues. Germline CDR1 and CDR2: SGHVS and FNYEAQ. CDR3 in DNA: TGTGCCAGCAGCTTAGAGGCGGGGAACAATGAGCAGTTCTTC. It yields the protein CASSLEAGNNEQFF. The whole variable domain, remainder taken from reference TRBV7-6 and TRBJ2-1, is GAGVSQSPRYKVTKRGQDVALRCDPISGHVSLYWYRQALGQGPEFLTYFNYEAQQDKSGLPNDRFSAERPEGSISTLTIQRTEQRDSAMYRCASSLEAGNNEQFFGPGTRLTVL.

This clone was observed a handful of times. The chain is built from TRBV7-8 and TRBJ2-7; 8 nucleotides align to TRBD2. The CDR3 extends over 15 amino acids. Per germline, CDR1 SGHVS and CDR2 FQNEAQ. V dropped 0 bases and J dropped 5; count of bases not matched to a gene: 6. The CDR3 DNA reads TGTGCCAGCAGCTTAGCAGAGCGGGAGAGGGACGAGCAGTACTTC. It is translated as CASSLAERERDEQYF.

The rearrangement joins TRBV11-2 to TRBJ2-5, with 7 bases identical to TRBD2. Trimming cost V 3 bases and J 1 base; bases outside gene matches: 5. The CDR3 is 15 amino acids. CDR1 is SGHAT, CDR2 FQNNGV, per germline. The CDR3 coding sequence is TGTGCCAGCAGCTTGGGGGGGGGTACCCAAGAGACCCAGTACTTC. It codes for CASSLGGGTQETQYF.

This clone was detected once. The CDR3 here is CASSLLSGSTGETQYF. The CDR3 DNA sequence: TGTGCCAGCAGTTTACTAAGCGGGAGTACTGGAGAGACCCAGTACTTC. V gene TRBV27 combines with J gene TRBJ2-5; TRBD2 matches 8 bases. CDR1 and CDR2 (germline): MNHEY, SMNVEV (reference sequence). This CDR3 is built from 16 residues. J was trimmed by 4 bases and V by 2 bases; bases with no gene match: 9.

As for this clone: At one of its ends the junction is not consistent with the germline gene, which may arise from a read error. The V and J genes are TRBV7-7 and TRBJ2-5; weak D call: TRBD2 (5 bases). Germline V gene data show CDR1 as SSHAT and CDR2 as FNYEAQ (reference sequence). The CDR3 consists of 16 residues. In DNA, the CDR3 is TGTGCTAGCAGCTTAGTTAGAGCGGACGTACAAGAGACCCAGTACTTC. Translating it yields CASSLVRADVQETQYF.

The chain's CDR3 is CASSSPTGGGEKLFF. CDR3 bases: TGTGCCAGCAGCTCTCCGACAGGGGGCGGTGAAAAACTGTTTTTT. The chain joins TRBV7-9 to TRBJ1-4; 10 positions match TRBD1. J lost 7 bases, V lost 4 bases, and 6 bases had no gene match. CDR1 is SEHNR, CDR2 FQNEAQ, per germline (reference sequence). This CDR3 contains 15 residues.

The J gene is TRBJ2-7, the V gene TRBV15; 8 positions agree with TRBD2. The J segment lost 3 bases and the V segment lost 1 base, leaving 2 bases of the junction unmatched. The CDR3 covers 14 residues. Germline V gene lookup returns CDR1 LNHNV and CDR2 YYDKDF (reference sequence). In DNA, the CDR3 is TGTGCCACCAGCAGAGTTAGCGGGAACTACGAGCAGTACTTC. Translated: CATSRVSGNYEQYF.

This chain's CDR3 is CASSPWDINTGELFF. CDR3 coding DNA: TGTGCCAGCAGCCCCTGGGACATTAACACCGGGGAGCTGTTTTTT. The chain is built from TRBV7-8 and TRBJ2-2; D is perhaps TRBD1 (6 bases). CDR1 is SGHVS and CDR2 is FQNEAQ in the germline V gene. V dropped 5 bases and J dropped 2 bases, with 12 bases sitting between them. CDR3 length equals 15 residues. The full variable domain, completed using reference TRBV7-8 and TRBJ2-2, is GAGVSQSPRYKVAKRGQDVALRCDPISGHVSLFWYQQALGQGPEFLTYFQNEAQLDKSGLPSDRFFAERPEGSVSTLKIQRTQQEDSAVYLCASSPWDINTGELFFGEGSRLTVL.

The chain has TRBV27 and TRBJ2-7; 7 positions agree with TRBD1. The germline gives CDR1 MNHEY, CDR2 SMNVEV (reference sequence). The CDR3 length is 13 residues. J was trimmed by 3 bases and V by 4 bases; bases with no gene match: 3. CDR3 region: CASSWQGDYEQYF. CDR3 coding DNA: TGTGCCAGCAGTTGGCAGGGGGACTACGAGCAGTACTTC.

This chain links TRBV19 with TRBJ1-5; D gene unclear. The CDR3 sequence is 17 residues long. V lost 0 bases and J 5 bases, leaving 17 bases between the germline ends. CDR1 and CDR2 (germline): LNHDA, SQIVND (reference sequence). CDR3 coding DNA: TGTGCCAGTAGTATAGATCTAGAGGGAGGTACCCATCAGCCCCAGCATTTT. The encoded protein is CASSIDLEGGTHQPQHF.

This clone came up once. The chain uses TRBV14 and TRBJ2-1, with D possibly matching TRBD1 (6 bases). CDR3 length equals 13 residues. V was trimmed by 4 bases and J by 6 bases, leaving 10 bases between them. The germline gives CDR1 SGHDN, CDR2 FVKESK. The CDR3 sequence is CASSLTGVNEQFF. The DNA for the CDR3 is TGTGCCAGCAGCCTGACAGGAGTCAATGAGCAGTTCTTC.

The chain carries TRBV14 and TRBJ1-1, with D unclear. The CDR3 has 16 residues. The V end was cut by 1 base, the J end by 2 bases, with 14 bases between. Germline V CDR1 and CDR2: SGHDN, FVKESK. CDR3: CASSQGLRGHNTEAFF. The CDR3 DNA is TGTGCCAGCAGCCAAGGGTTACGGGGTCATAACACTGAAGCTTTCTTT. The whole variable domain, filled in from reference TRBV14 and TRBJ1-1, reads EAGVTQFPSHSVIEKGQTVTLRCDPISGHDNLYWYRRVMGKEIKFLLHFVKESKQDESGMPNNRFLAERTGGTYSTLKVQPAELEDSGVYFCASSQGLRGHNTEAFFGQGTRLTVV.

The genes are TRBV10-3 and TRBJ2-3, with 7 positions matching TRBD1. Trimming took 9 bases from V and 1 from J; bases not matched to a gene: 4. Germline V lookup: CDR1 ENHRY, CDR2 SYGVKD. The CDR3 has 13 amino acids. The CDR3 DNA is TGTGCCATACAGGGGCTCCGCACAGATACGCAGTATTTT. Encoded protein: CAIQGLRTDTQYF.